What follows are 9 T cell receptor beta chains derived from one specimen sequenced in a study of CD8 T cells in ankylosing spondylitis. Their recognized antigens are unknown. TCRdb passed the 5' RACE reads through MiXCR, listing each CDR3 protein once. The sample includes about 390,000 distinct CDR3 sequences, 20% to 25% of them seen just once. General study results and limits: Seemingly characteristic of ankylosing spondylitis blood was a TCR beta motif consisting of about 8 highly homologous variants.

The sequencing input was blood, either unsorted or a sorted T cell fraction (not recorded which). Receptors were obtained from a male donor with ankylosing spondylitis.

Many counts were recorded for this clonotype. The chain combines TRBV12-3 or TRBV12-4 with TRBJ2-7, with 8 bases lining up with TRBD1. CDR3 length: 12 residues. The junction had 4 bases not matched to a gene; V was cut back by 3 bases and J by 9 bases. In DNA, the CDR3 is TGTGCCAGCAGTTTGAGGGACAGGCCGCAGTACTTC. This translates into CASSLRDRPQYF.

The genes are TRBV7-6 and TRBJ1-5, with 9 positions matching TRBD1. The V segment lost 5 bases and the J segment 15 bases; nucleotides outside the gene matches: 8. Germline V gene data show CDR1 as SGHVS and CDR2 as FNYEAQ. The CDR3 is 12 amino acids. The CDR3 spells CASSDRGDRVHF. The CDR3 DNA sequence: TGTGCCAGCAGCGACCGGGGGGACAGGGTGCATTTT.

The chain is built from TRBV5-1 and TRBJ1-4; 9 positions agree with TRBD1. The length of the CDR3 is 16 residues. CDR1 and CDR2 (germline): SGHRS, YFSETQ. V lost 3 bases, J lost 7 bases, and 10 bases stayed unmatched. The CDR3 sequence is CASSSSGQGIGEKLFF. CDR3 nucleotide sequence: TGCGCCAGCAGCTCGTCGGGACAGGGTATAGGTGAAAAACTGTTTTTT.

The chain uses TRBV18 and TRBJ2-2, with D unresolved. V lost 3 bases and J 3 bases, leaving 11 bases between the germline ends. Looked up from germline, CDR1 is KGHSH and CDR2 is LQKENI. This CDR3 is built from 15 residues. The CDR3 is CASSPSGSHTGELFF. The CDR3, as DNA: TGTGCCAGCTCACCCTCCGGGTCCCACACCGGGGAGCTGTTTTTT.

This clonotype occurred a few times. The CDR3 protein is CSAMGGTGASYEQYF. The CDR3 bases are TGCAGCGCAATGGGTGGGACAGGGGCCTCCTACGAGCAGTACTTC. The chain has TRBV29-1 and TRBJ2-7, with 10 bases fitting TRBD1. The CDR3 sequence is 15 residues long. Germline V gene lookup returns CDR1 SQVTM and CDR2 ANQGSEA. The V gene end was trimmed by 7 bases and the J gene end by 0 bases; junction bases not matched to a gene: 9.

The chain carries TRBV12-3 or TRBV12-4 and TRBJ1-4; weak D call: TRBD1 (5 bases). Trimming left V 5 bases short and J 11 bases short, with 12 bases between. This CDR3 spans 12 amino acids. CDR3 region: CASSAGWGKLFF. DNA for the CDR3: TGTGCCAGCAGTGCGGGGTGGGGGAAACTGTTTTTT.

This clonotype was picked up many times. V usage is TRBV20-1 and J usage is TRBJ2-2; D is perhaps TRBD2 (6 bases). The CDR3 totals 13 residues. The V and J ends lost 7 bases and 5 bases respectively, with 14 bases between them. Germline CDR1 and CDR2: DFQATT and SNEGSKA (reference sequence). CDR3 residues: CSVNTGVTGELFF. CDR3 nucleotide sequence: TGCAGTGTTAACACGGGGGTAACCGGGGAGCTGTTTTTT.

This clonotype was observed a few times. This chain links TRBV12-3 or TRBV12-4 with TRBJ2-1, with 10 bases lining up with TRBD2. V lost 6 bases and J lost 4; bases outside the gene matches: 6. The CDR3 totals 15 residues. CDR3 sequence: CASRHLAGAYNEQFF. CDR3 nucleotides: TGTGCCAGCAGACACCTAGCGGGAGCTTACAATGAGCAGTTCTTC.

The chain recombines TRBV5-1 with TRBJ2-3, with TRBD2 as a possible D gene (5 bases). From germline, CDR1 is SGHRS and CDR2 YFSETQ. The CDR3 extends over 16 amino acids. Trimming pared 3 bases from V and 0 bases from J, leaving 14 bases between. The CDR3, as DNA: TGCGCCAGCAGCTGGGGTGGAGGAGCAAGCACAGATACGCAGTATTTT. Its protein is CASSWGGGASTDTQYF.